This entry concerns a single TCR beta chain. The entry originates in a study of cytomegalovirus exposure and HLA in healthy donors. After removal of 3 bases from V and 2 bases from J, the junction contained 7 bases not matched to a gene. The germline gives CDR1 SGHVS, CDR2 FQNEAQ. The CDR3 has 16 residues. The PCR made use of 60 Vbeta and 13 Jbeta primers. Repertoires were generated with immunoSEQ multiplex PCR, while TCRdb's copy carries only in-frame clones and drops some. The sample lists roughly 180,000 clones, around 80% occurring once. The sample comprised PBMCs. The chain has TRBV7-8 and TRBJ1-1, with 9 bases lining up with TRBD1. The source is a male donor in good health and CMV-seronegative. The CDR3: CASSLRDRGSNTEAFF. CDR3 DNA sequence: TGTGCCAGCAGCTTGCGTGACAGGGGGTCCAACACTGAAGCTTTCTTT.